This T cell receptor beta chain was documented in a study of T-cell reconstitution after alpha-beta-depleted transplantation in children. Researchers prepared the TCRbeta library using unique molecular identifiers, the study reports. TCRdb itself ran the PCR reads through MiXCR, one entry per CDR3 protein. The table lists some 390,000 distinct CDR3 sequences, roughly 22% of them singletons. From germline, CDR1 is MDHEN and CDR2 SYDVKM. The V end lost 6 bases, the J end lost 0 bases, and 12 bases lay between the germline ends. The length of the CDR3 is 15 residues. The sample here was PBMCs from the stem cell graft donor, taken from the stem cell graft. The sequence was collected from a human donor who donated a stem cell graft to a child with acute myeloid leukemia. The rearrangement joins TRBV28 to TRBJ1-3; TRBD1 is a possible D gene (5 bases). DNA of the CDR3: TGTGCCAGCAGATGGGGACGTAACTCTGGAAACACCATATATTTT. This encodes CASRWGRNSGNTIYF. The full variable domain, with the rest looked up from reference TRBV28 and TRBJ1-3, is DVKVTQSSRYLVKRTGEKVFLECVQDMDHENMFWYRQDPGLGLRLIYFSYDVKMKEKGDIPEGYSVSREKKERFSLILESASTNQTSMYLCASRWGRNSGNTIYFGEGSWLTVV.